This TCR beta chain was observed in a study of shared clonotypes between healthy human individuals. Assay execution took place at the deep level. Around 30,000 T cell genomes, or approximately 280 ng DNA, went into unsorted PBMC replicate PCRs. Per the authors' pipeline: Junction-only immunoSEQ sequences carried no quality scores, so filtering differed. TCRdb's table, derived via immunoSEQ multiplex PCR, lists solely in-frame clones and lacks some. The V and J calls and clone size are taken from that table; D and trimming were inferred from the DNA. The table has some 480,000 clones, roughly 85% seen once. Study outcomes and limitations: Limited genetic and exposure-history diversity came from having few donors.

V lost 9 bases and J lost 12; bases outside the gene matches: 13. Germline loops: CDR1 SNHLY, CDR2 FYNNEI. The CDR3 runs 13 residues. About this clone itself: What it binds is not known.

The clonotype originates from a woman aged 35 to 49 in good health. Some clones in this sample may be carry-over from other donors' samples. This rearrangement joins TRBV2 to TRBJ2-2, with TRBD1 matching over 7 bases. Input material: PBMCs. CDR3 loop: CASTPGQPLKLFF. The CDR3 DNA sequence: TGTGCCAGTACACCGGGACAGCCTCTAAAGCTGTTTTTT.